These 21 T cell receptor beta chains came from one sample sequenced in a study of high-grade serous ovarian cancer treatment subgroups. Tumor samples were obtained before definitive surgery or chemotherapy. Assay: immunoSEQ multiplex PCR; the TCRdb copy retains only in-frame clones and omits some. The data hold 19,000 or so clones, with around 75% observed a single time. Material for sequencing was tumor tissue. The receptors originated from a human donor with high-grade serous ovarian cancer.

This rearrangement joins TRBV5-4 to TRBJ2-3; perhaps TRBD2 as D (6 bases). Germline loops: CDR1 SGHNT, CDR2 YYREEE (reference sequence). Trimming removed 3 bases from V and 3 bases from J, with 14 bases in between. CDR3 length: 15 amino acids. CDR3 sequence: CASSSGLLLTDTQYF. CDR3 coding DNA: TGTGCCAGCAGCTCCGGACTATTGCTAACAGATACGCAGTATTTT.

V gene TRBV6-5 combines with J gene TRBJ1-2, with 10 bases that match TRBD1. The CDR3 extends over 15 amino acids. After removal of 2 bases from V and 5 bases from J, the junction contained 5 bases not matched to a gene. Germline CDR1 reads MNHEY; CDR2 reads SVGAGI. The CDR3 bases are TGTGCCAGCAGTTACGCGGACAGGGGGTATTATGGCTACACCTTC. Translation gives CASSYADRGYYGYTF.

There are a few counts of this clone. The gene calls are TRBV7-9 and TRBJ2-7, with 13 bases that match TRBD2. Germline V CDR1 and CDR2: SEHNR, FQNEAQ (reference sequence). This CDR3 spans 15 amino acids. V lost 3 bases and J lost 4; bases outside the gene matches: 3. CDR3 loop: CASSLTSGRQYEQYF. CDR3 coding DNA: TGTGCCAGCAGCTTGACTAGCGGGAGGCAATACGAGCAGTACTTC.

V and J are TRBV28 and TRBJ2-5, with TRBD2 as a possible D gene (6 bases). From germline, CDR1 is MDHEN and CDR2 SYDVKM. Trimming took 3 bases from V and 3 from J, leaving 8 bases between them. The CDR3 consists of 13 residues. The CDR3 DNA is TGTGCCAGCAGTTTGGAGCGGGAAGAGACCCAGTACTTC. This codes for CASSLEREETQYF.

A word on this clone: The junction departs from the called germline gene at one end, perhaps through a read error. V and J are TRBV4-2 and TRBJ1-2, with TRBD1 matching over 7 bases. The CDR3 loop spans 23 amino acids. Germline CDR1 reads LGHNA; CDR2 reads YNFKEQ. The CDR3 DNA follows: TGTGCCAGCAGCCAAGATATCAGTAGTGTGGGACAGCGGGACCACTCAGGCTACTGGCTGAGGCCCTTC. Residues: CASSQDISSVGQRDHSGYWLRPF.

This clone was seen a few times. The chain uses TRBV10-1 and TRBJ2-5; D not certain. Germline assignment: CDR1 WNHNN and CDR2 SYGVQD (reference sequence). This CDR3 comprises 12 residues. The ends were cut back, 3 bases at V and 3 bases at J, with 5 bases in the middle. The CDR3 bases are TGCGCCAGCAGTGACCGCAAAGAGACCCAGTACTTC. Its protein product is CASSDRKETQYF.

CDR3 region: CAWTHGWDEKLFF. The CDR3 DNA follows: TGTGCCTGGACGCACGGGTGGGATGAAAAACTGTTTTTT. The rearrangement links TRBV30 to TRBJ1-4; D gene uncertain. The CDR3 is made up of 13 amino acids. V lost 4 bases and J 6 bases, leaving 12 bases between the germline ends. Germline CDR1 and CDR2: GTSNPN and SVGIG (reference sequence).

The gene calls are TRBV4-1 and TRBJ1-4; a weak D match, TRBD1 (5 bases). This CDR3 region has 16 residues. Germline lookup yields CDR1 MGHRA and CDR2 YSYEKL. The germline V and J ends were trimmed by 5 bases and 4 bases, with 17 bases remaining between them. CDR3 sequence: CASSEGPGQRNEKLFF. DNA for the CDR3: TGCGCCAGCAGCGAGGGACCGGGGCAGCGTAATGAAAAACTGTTTTTT.

This clone was detected a few times. The V gene is TRBV19, the J gene TRBJ1-2; the match to TRBD1 covers 7 bases. Germline loops: CDR1 LNHDA, CDR2 SQIVND (reference sequence). The V gene end was trimmed by 7 bases and the J gene end by 2 bases; junction bases not matched to a gene: 4. The CDR3 loop spans 13 amino acids. DNA of the CDR3: TGTGCCAGTATCCCGGGACAGAACTATGGCTACACCTTC. Amino acid sequence: CASIPGQNYGYTF.

The chain carries TRBV2 and TRBJ2-1, with D perhaps TRBD1 or TRBD2 (6 bases each). The V end was cut by 9 bases, the J end by 10 bases, with 22 bases between. This CDR3 spans 14 amino acids. CDR1 SNHLY and CDR2 FYNNEI come from the germline V gene. The CDR3 here is CASQEGGSAMEQFF. Written as DNA, the CDR3 is TGTGCCAGTCAAGAAGGGGGGTCAGCAATGGAGCAGTTCTTC.

The J gene is TRBJ1-1, the V gene TRBV14, with D tentatively TRBD1 (6 bases). The CDR3 consists of 14 residues. With 6 bases removed from V and 0 bases from J, the gap between germline ends came to 11 bases. Germline CDR1 SGHDN, CDR2 FVKESK. This CDR3 reads CASRKGQLNTEAFF. In DNA, the CDR3 is TGTGCCAGCAGGAAAGGACAGCTGAACACTGAAGCTTTCTTT.

The rearrangement uses TRBV7-7 and TRBJ2-2; D unresolved. There are 13 residues in the CDR3. Between the trimmed V and J ends, which lost 1 base and 7 bases, there was a span of 7 bases. Germline assignment: CDR1 SSHAT and CDR2 FNYEAQ (reference sequence). The CDR3 loop is CASSLEVHGELFF. CDR3 bases: TGTGCCAGCAGCTTAGAGGTACACGGGGAGCTGTTTTTT. Looking up the rest from reference TRBV7-7 and TRBJ2-2 gives the full variable domain: GAGVSQSPRYKVTKRGQDVTLRCDPISSHATLYWYQQALGQGPEFLTYFNYEAQPDKSGLPSDRFSAERPEGSISTLTIQRTEQRDSAMYRCASSLEVHGELFFGEGSRLTVL.

Only one count was recorded for this clone. The chain combines TRBV19 with TRBJ2-2, with TRBD2 matching over 8 bases. Germline CDR1 and CDR2: LNHDA and SQIVND (reference sequence). Trimming at V came to 2 bases and at J to 6 bases, leaving 5 bases not matched to a gene. CDR3 length equals 15 residues. The CDR3 loop reads CASSIHSGSPGELFF. CDR3 nucleotide sequence: TGTGCCAGTAGTATACACAGCGGGAGTCCCGGGGAGCTGTTTTTT.

The chain joins TRBV12-5 to TRBJ2-1; maybe TRBD1 (5 bases). CDR3 length: 14 residues. Trimming pared 1 base from V and 6 bases from J, leaving 10 bases between. Germline CDR1 LGHNT, CDR2 FRNRAP. CDR3 DNA: TGTGCTAGTGGTTTGGGGCAGGGTGGCAATGAGCAGTTCTTC. It codes for CASGLGQGGNEQFF.

This clone has just one count. This chain uses TRBV19 with TRBJ2-1; TRBD1 might be the D (5 bases). V dropped 5 bases and J dropped 9 bases, with 11 bases sitting between them. The CDR3 extends over 12 amino acids. Germline V gene data show CDR1 as LNHDA and CDR2 as SQIVND (reference sequence). CDR3 region: CASSFQGSEQFF. CDR3 bases: TGTGCCAGTAGTTTTCAGGGAAGTGAGCAGTTCTTC.

The chain employs TRBV2 and TRBJ2-1; 12 bases fit TRBD2. There are 15 residues in the CDR3. Germline V gene lookup returns CDR1 SNHLY and CDR2 FYNNEI. The J segment lost 8 bases and the V segment lost 2 bases, leaving 4 bases of the junction unmatched. In nucleotides, the CDR3 is TGTGCCAGCAGTGAATGGGCTAGCGGGAGGGATGAGCAGTTCTTC. Translation gives CASSEWASGRDEQFF.

The chain is built from TRBV14 and TRBJ2-1; a weak D match, TRBD2 (6 bases). From germline, CDR1 is SGHDN and CDR2 FVKESK. With 4 bases removed from V and 5 bases from J, the gap between germline ends came to 18 bases. This CDR3 spans 16 amino acids. The CDR3 spells CASSLPGVSAHNEQFF. DNA for the CDR3: TGTGCCAGCAGCCTCCCGGGGGTAAGCGCCCACAATGAGCAGTTCTTC.

V gene TRBV19 combines with J gene TRBJ2-3; tentatively, D is TRBD1 (8 bases). Germline V gene data show CDR1 as LNHDA and CDR2 as SQIVND (reference sequence). V was pared by 10 bases and J by 4 bases, with 21 bases between. The CDR3 loop spans 15 amino acids. The CDR3 DNA follows: TGTGCCACTCGGGGAGGGGCAGGGGGCGCAGATACGCAGTATTTT. Its protein is CATRGGAGGADTQYF.

This chain uses TRBV5-1 with TRBJ2-3; TRBD2 matches at 9 bases. Per the germline V gene, CDR1 is SGHRS and CDR2 is YFSETQ. CDR3 length equals 15 residues. V gave up 4 bases and J gave up 5 bases; unmatched junction bases: 8. This chain's CDR3 is CASSHQAGGKDTQYF. As DNA, the CDR3 is TGCGCCAGCAGCCACCAAGCGGGAGGAAAAGATACGCAGTATTTT.

The chain has TRBV14 and TRBJ1-3; tentatively, D is TRBD1 (5 bases). The V and J ends lost 7 bases and 4 bases respectively, with 11 bases between them. From germline, CDR1 is SGHDN and CDR2 FVKESK. This CDR3 is 13 amino acids long. The CDR3 here is CASTPGLGNTIYF. The DNA for the CDR3 is TGTGCCAGCACCCCGGGACTAGGAAACACCATATATTTT. Drawing the rest from reference TRBV14 and TRBJ1-3, the complete variable domain is EAGVTQFPSHSVIEKGQTVTLRCDPISGHDNLYWYRRVMGKEIKFLLHFVKESKQDESGMPNNRFLAERTGGTYSTLKVQPAELEDSGVYFCASTPGLGNTIYFGEGSWLTVV.

The chain joins TRBV6-5 to TRBJ2-2; 14 bases are shared with TRBD2. The CDR3 has 15 amino acids. Losses at the gene ends were 7 bases for V and 6 bases for J; bases not matched to a gene: 4. CDR1 is MNHEY and CDR2 is SVGAGI in the germline V gene. In DNA, the CDR3 is TGTGCCAGCAATCAGGGACTAGCGGGAGCCGGGGAGCTGTTTTTT. This codes for CASNQGLAGAGELFF.